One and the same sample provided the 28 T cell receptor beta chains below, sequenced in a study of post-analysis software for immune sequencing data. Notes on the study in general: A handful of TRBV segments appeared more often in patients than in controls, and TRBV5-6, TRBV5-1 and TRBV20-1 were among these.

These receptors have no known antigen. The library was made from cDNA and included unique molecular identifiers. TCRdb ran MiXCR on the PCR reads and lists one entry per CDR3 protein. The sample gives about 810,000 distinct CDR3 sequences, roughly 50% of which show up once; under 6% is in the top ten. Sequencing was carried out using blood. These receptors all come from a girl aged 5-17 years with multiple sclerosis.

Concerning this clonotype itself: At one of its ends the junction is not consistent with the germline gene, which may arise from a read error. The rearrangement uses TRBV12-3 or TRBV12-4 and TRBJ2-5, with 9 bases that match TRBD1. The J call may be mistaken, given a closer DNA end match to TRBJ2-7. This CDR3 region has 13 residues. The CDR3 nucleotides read TGTGCTAGCAGCCGGGACAGGGATTCCGAGCAGTACTTC. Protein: CASSRDRDSEQYF.

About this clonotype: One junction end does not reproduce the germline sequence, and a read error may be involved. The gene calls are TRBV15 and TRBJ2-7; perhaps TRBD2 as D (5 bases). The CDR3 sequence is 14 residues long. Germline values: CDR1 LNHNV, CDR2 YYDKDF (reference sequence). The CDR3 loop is CATSQDSTLYGQYF. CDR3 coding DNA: TGTGCCACCAGCCAGGACTCGACCCTCTACGGGCAGTACTTC.

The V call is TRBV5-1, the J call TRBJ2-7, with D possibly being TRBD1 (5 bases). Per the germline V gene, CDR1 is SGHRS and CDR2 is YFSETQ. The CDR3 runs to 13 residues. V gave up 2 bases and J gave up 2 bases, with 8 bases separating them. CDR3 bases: TGCGCCAGCAGCTTACAGGTACCCTACGAGCAGTACTTC. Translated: CASSLQVPYEQYF.

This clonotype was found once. In DNA form, the CDR3 reads TGCGCCAGCAGCACTCAGCCCACACGGACGGAGACCCAGTACTTC. Amino acid sequence: CASSTQPTRTETQYF. The rearrangement joins TRBV5-1 to TRBJ2-7; no clear D gene. The J call may be incorrect, as the DNA end agrees better with TRBJ2-5. CDR1 and CDR2 (germline): SGHRS, YFSETQ. This CDR3 contains 15 residues.

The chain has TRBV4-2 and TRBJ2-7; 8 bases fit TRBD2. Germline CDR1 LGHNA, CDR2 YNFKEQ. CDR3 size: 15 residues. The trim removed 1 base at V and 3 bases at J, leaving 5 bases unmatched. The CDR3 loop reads CASSQVASGGYEQYF. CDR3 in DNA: TGTGCCAGCAGCCAAGTGGCCAGCGGGGGCTACGAGCAGTACTTC.

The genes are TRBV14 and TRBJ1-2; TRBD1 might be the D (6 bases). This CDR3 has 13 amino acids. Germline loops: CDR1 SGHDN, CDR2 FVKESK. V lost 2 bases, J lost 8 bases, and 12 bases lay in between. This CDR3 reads CASSQSQGLGYTF. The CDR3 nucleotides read TGTGCCAGCAGCCAATCACAGGGTCTCGGCTACACCTTC. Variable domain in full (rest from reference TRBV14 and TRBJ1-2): EAGVTQFPSHSVIEKGQTVTLRCDPISGHDNLYWYRRVMGKEIKFLLHFVKESKQDESGMPNNRFLAERTGGTYSTLKVQPAELEDSGVYFCASSQSQGLGYTFGSGTRLTVV.

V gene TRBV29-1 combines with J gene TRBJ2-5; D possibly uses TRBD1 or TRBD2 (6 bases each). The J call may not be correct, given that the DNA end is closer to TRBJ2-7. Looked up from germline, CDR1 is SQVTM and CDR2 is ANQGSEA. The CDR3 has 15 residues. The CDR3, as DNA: TGCAGCGTTGAGACTAGGGCAGGGGTGAGCTACGAGCAGTACTTC. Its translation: CSVETRAGVSYEQYF.

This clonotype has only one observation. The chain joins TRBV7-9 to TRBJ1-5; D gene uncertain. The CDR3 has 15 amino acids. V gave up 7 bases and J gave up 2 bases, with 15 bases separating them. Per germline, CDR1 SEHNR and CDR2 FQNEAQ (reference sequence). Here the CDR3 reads CASTSSGLGNQPQHF. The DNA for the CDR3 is TGTGCCAGCACCTCCTCTGGGTTGGGCAATCAGCCCCAGCATTTT.

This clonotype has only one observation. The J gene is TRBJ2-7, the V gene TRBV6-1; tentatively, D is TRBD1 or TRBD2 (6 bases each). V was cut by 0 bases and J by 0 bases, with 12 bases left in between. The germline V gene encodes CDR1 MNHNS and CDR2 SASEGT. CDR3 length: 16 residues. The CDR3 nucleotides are TGTGCCAGCAGTGAAGCTCGGGGGCTCAGCTCCTACGAGCAGTACTTC. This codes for CASSEARGLSSYEQYF.

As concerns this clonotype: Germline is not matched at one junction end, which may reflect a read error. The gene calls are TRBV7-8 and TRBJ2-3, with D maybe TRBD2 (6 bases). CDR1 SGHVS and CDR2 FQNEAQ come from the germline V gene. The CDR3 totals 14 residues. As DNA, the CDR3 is TGTGCCAGCAGCCTCCGGGGAGGCACAGATACGCGGTATTTT. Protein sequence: CASSLRGGTDTRYF.

The chain's CDR3 is CSVRREETQYF. CDR3 nucleotides: TGCAGTGTCAGGAGGGAAGAGACCCAGTACTTC. The chain is built from TRBV20-1 and TRBJ2-4; perhaps TRBD2 as D (6 bases). Judging by the DNA end, TRBJ2-5 fits better; the J call may be wrong. CDR1 is DFQATT and CDR2 is SNEGSKA in the germline V gene (reference sequence). CDR3 length: 11 residues.

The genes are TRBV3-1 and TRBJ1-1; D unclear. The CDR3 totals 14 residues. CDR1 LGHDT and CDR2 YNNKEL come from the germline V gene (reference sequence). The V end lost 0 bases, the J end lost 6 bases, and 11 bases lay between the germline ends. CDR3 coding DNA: TGTGCCAGCAGCCAAGATCTAAGGGTCTCTGAAGCTTTCTTT. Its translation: CASSQDLRVSEAFF.

This CDR3 is CASSGGTALYEQYF. The CDR3 nucleotides read TGTGCCAGCAGCGGAGGGACAGCCCTCTACGAGCAGTACTTC. The chain links TRBV7-2 to TRBJ2-7, with D possibly matching TRBD1 (7 bases). The germline V gene has CDR1 SGHTA and CDR2 FQGNSA. V lost 5 bases and J 3 bases, leaving 14 bases between the germline ends. The CDR3 is made up of 14 amino acids. The variable domain in full, completed from reference TRBV7-2 and TRBJ2-7, reads GAGVSQSPSNKVTEKGKDVELRCDPISGHTALYWYRQSLGQGLEFLIYFQGNSAPDKSGLPSDRFSAERTGGSVSTLTIQRTQQEDSAVYLCASSGGTALYEQYFGPGTRLTVT.

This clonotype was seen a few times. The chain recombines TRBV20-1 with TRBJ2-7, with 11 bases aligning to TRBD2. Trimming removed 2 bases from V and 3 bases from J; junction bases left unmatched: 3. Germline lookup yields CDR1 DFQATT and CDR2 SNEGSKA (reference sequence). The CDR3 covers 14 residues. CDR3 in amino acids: CSARPTSGIYEQYF. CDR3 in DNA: TGCAGTGCTAGACCGACTAGCGGGATCTACGAGCAGTACTTC.

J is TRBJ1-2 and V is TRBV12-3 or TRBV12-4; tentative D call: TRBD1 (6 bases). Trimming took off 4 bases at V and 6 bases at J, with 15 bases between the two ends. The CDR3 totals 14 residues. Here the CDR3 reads CASSYLRGRNGYTF. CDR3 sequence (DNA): TGTGCCAGCAGTTATCTTCGGGGGCGCAATGGCTACACCTTC.

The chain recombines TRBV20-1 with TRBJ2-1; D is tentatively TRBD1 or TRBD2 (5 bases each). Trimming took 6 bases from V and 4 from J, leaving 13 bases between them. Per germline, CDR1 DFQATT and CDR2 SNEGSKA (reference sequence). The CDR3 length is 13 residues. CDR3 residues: CSAGRSGYNEQFF. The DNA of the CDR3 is TGCAGTGCGGGACGTTCAGGGTACAATGAGCAGTTCTTC.

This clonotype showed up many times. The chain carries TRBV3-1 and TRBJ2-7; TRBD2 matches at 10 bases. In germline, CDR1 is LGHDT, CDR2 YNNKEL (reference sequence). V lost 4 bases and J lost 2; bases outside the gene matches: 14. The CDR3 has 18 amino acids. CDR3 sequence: CASSRGRGQLAGTYEQYF. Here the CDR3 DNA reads TGTGCCAGCAGCCGGGGCAGGGGGCAACTAGCGGGGACCTACGAGCAGTACTTC.

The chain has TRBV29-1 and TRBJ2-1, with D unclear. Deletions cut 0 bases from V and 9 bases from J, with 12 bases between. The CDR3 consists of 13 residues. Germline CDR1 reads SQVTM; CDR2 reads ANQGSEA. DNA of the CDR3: TGCAGCGTTGAAGACGCTTTTCACCCTGAGCAGTTCTTC. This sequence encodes CSVEDAFHPEQFF.

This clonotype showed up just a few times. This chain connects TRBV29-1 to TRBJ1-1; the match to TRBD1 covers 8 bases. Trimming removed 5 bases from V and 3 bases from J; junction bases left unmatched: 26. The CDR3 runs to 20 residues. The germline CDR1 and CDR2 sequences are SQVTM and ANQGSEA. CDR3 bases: TGCAGCGTTCTAGTCCGTGGCCTGACAGGGGTCCGCCGTGGGTACACTGAAGCTTTCTTT. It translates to CSVLVRGLTGVRRGYTEAFF.

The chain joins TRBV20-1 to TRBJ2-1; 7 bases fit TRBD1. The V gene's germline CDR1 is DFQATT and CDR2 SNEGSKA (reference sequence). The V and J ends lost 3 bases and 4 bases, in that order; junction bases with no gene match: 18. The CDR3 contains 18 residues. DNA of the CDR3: TGCAGTGCTAGGGGGGTTGACAGGGCCCTCGTGGGGTACAATGAGCAGTTCTTC. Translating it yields CSARGVDRALVGYNEQFF.

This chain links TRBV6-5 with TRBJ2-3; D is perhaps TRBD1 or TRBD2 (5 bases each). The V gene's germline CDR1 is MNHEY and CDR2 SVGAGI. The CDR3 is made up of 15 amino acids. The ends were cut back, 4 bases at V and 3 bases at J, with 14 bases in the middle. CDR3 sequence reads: CASSSGSRKTDTQYF. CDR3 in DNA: TGTGCCAGCAGTTCAGGGAGTAGAAAAACAGATACGCAGTATTTT.

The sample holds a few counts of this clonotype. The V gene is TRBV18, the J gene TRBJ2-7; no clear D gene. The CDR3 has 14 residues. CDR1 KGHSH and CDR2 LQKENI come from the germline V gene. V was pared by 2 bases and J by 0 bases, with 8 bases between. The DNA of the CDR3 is TGTGCCAGCTCACCAGAGGTGAGCTCCTACGAGCAGTACTTC. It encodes CASSPEVSSYEQYF.

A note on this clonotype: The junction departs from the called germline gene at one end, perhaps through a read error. CDR3 coding DNA: TGTGCCGGCAGCTTAGGGTTCGGTAGGGAGACCCAGTACTTC. It encodes CAGSLGFGRETQYF. The chain links TRBV7-6 to TRBJ2-5; D remains ambiguous. The germline V gene has CDR1 SGHVS and CDR2 FNYEAQ. The CDR3 runs to 14 residues.

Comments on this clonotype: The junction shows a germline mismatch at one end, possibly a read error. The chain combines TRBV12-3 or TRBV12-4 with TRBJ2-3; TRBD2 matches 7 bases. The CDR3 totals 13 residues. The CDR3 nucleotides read TGTGCCCGCAGTCGTACTAGCGCAGATACGCAGTATTTT. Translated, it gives CARSRTSADTQYF.

CDR3 in amino acids: CASSLRGASGGAKNIQYF. The CDR3 region has the DNA TGTGCCAGCAGCCTCCGGGGGGCTAGCGGGGGAGCCAAAAACATTCAGTACTTC. V usage is TRBV7-2 and J usage is TRBJ2-4; 10 positions match TRBD2. CDR3 length: 18 amino acids. The germline gives CDR1 SGHTA, CDR2 FQGNSA. V dropped 5 bases and J dropped 0; count of bases not matched to a gene: 10.

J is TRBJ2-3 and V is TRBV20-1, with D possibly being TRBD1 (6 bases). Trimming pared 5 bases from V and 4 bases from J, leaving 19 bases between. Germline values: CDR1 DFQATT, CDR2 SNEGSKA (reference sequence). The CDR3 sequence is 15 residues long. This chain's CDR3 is CSAQLPRQVSDTQYF. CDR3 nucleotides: TGCAGTGCTCAGCTCCCTCGACAGGTATCAGATACGCAGTATTTT.

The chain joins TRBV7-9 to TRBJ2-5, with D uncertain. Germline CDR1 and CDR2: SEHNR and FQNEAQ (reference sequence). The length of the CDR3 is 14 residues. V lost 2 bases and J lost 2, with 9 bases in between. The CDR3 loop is CASSLSQSQETQYF. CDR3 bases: TGTGCCAGCAGCTTATCACAGTCACAAGAGACCCAGTACTTC.

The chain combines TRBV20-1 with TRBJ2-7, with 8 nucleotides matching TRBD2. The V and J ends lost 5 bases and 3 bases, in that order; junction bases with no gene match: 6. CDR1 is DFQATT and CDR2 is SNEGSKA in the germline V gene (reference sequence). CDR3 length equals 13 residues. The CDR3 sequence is CSASKAGDYEQYF. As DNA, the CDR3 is TGCAGTGCTTCTAAAGCGGGAGACTACGAGCAGTACTTC.